This T cell receptor beta chain stems from a study of early T cells in non-severe SARS-CoV-2 infection. TCRdb ran MiXCR on the 5' RACE reads and lists one entry per CDR3 protein. The table shows roughly 58,000 distinct CDR3 sequences, with 11% occurring only once. Trimming left V 5 bases short and J 6 bases short, with 10 bases between. The CDR3 runs 13 residues. Germline CDR1 reads SGHAT; CDR2 reads FQDESV (reference sequence). The sample was whole blood. V and J are TRBV11-1 and TRBJ2-2; D may be TRBD1 (5 bases). The TCR sequence derives from an adult who was a healthcare worker with PCR-confirmed SARS-CoV-2 infection or an uninfected control (not recorded which). The DNA of the CDR3 is TGTGCCAGCAGCCACGACAGTCCCGGGGAGCTGTTTTTT. This encodes CASSHDSPGELFF. The whole variable domain, remainder taken from reference TRBV11-1 and TRBJ2-2, is EAEVAQSPRYKITEKSQAVAFWCDPISGHATLYWYRQILGQGPELLVQFQDESVVDDSQLPKDRFSAERLKGVDSTLKIQPAELGDSAMYLCASSHDSPGELFFGEGSRLTVL.